This T cell receptor (beta chain) was observed in a study of cytomegalovirus exposure and HLA in healthy donors. As for the study in general: Previous work identified roughly 120 million unique TCR beta sequences from around 180 million T cells. When 350 to 500 donors were genotyped, over 80% of them were found to fall in the Caucasian-associated ancestry cluster.

Use of 60 Vbeta and 13 Jbeta primers characterized the PCR. TCRdb keeps only in-frame clones here, not all; method: immunoSEQ multiplex PCR. The table has around 92,000 clones, more than 75% seen once. Whole-study results and caveats: Among the CMV-associated chains, three were confirmed in vitro as specific for CMV antigens.

Worth noting for this clone: Its antigen is undetermined.

This CDR3 comprises 15 residues. Germline V CDR1 and CDR2: SGHRS, YFSETQ. With V trimmed by 0 bases and J by 2 bases, 4 bases remained unmatched. This TCR came from a man aged 18 to 30 in good health and CMV-seronegative. Sequencing was done on a sample of PBMCs. This rearrangement joins TRBV5-1 to TRBJ1-2, with TRBD1 matching over 7 bases. The CDR3 DNA reads as TGCGCCAGCAGCTTGGCCTTACAGGGGAACTATGGCTACACCTTC. The encoded protein is CASSLALQGNYGYTF.